The 32 T cell receptor beta chains presented below share a single source sample, sequenced in a study of molecular identifiers for immune sequencing clone quantification. TCRdb processed the PCR reads anew with MiXCR; each CDR3 protein has one entry. The table has around 320,000 distinct CDR3 sequences, 24% seen once. The sequencing sample was made of naive CD8+ T cells from blood, with Jurkat cell RNA spiked in. Subset here: FACS-sorted CD8+CD4-CCR7+CD45RA+ naive T cells. These receptors were collected from a human donor in good health. Some libraries in this study had Jurkat cell RNA spiked in.

For this clonotype: This may arise from a read error, as a much more abundant clone is one base away. The gene calls are TRBV7-2 and TRBJ2-7; TRBD2 matches 8 bases. Germline V gene data show CDR1 as SGHTA and CDR2 as FQGNSA. J was trimmed by 4 bases and V by 5 bases; bases with no gene match: 4. CDR3 length: 13 amino acids. The CDR3 DNA follows: TGTGCCAGCAGCCCGTCTAGCGGGTACGAGCAGTACTTC. Translation: CASSPSSGYEQYF.

This chain joins TRBV7-6 and TRBJ2-3, with TRBD1 matching 11 bases. The CDR3 is 17 residues long. Germline CDR1 is SGHVS and CDR2 is FNYEAQ. The J segment lost 5 bases and the V segment lost 2 bases, leaving 9 bases of the junction unmatched. The CDR3 DNA reads TGTGCCAGCAGCTTACACCGGGACAGGGGGGTAGTAGATACGCAGTATTTT. Translated: CASSLHRDRGVVDTQYF.

The sample holds many counts of this clonotype. V and J are TRBV6-6 and TRBJ2-7; the D is unclear. The germline V and J ends were trimmed by 2 bases and 1 base, with 6 bases remaining between them. CDR1 MNHNY and CDR2 SVGAGI come from the germline V gene (reference sequence). This CDR3 contains 13 residues. The CDR3 spells CASSYTGSYEQYF. In DNA form, the CDR3 reads TGTGCCAGCAGTTACACCGGATCCTACGAGCAGTACTTC.

Comments on this clonotype: A much bigger clone sits one base away, suggesting this may be a read error. This chain links TRBV20-1 with TRBJ2-1; the D is unclear. The CDR3 contains 11 residues. The germline gives CDR1 DFQATT, CDR2 SNEGSKA (reference sequence). CDR3 in amino acids: CSVELGIELYF. CDR3 sequence (DNA): TGCAGTGTGGAGCTAGGGATCGAGCTGTACTTC.

A few counts support this clonotype. The chain is built from TRBV19 and TRBJ2-7, with 7 bases matching TRBD1. Germline V lookup: CDR1 LNHDA, CDR2 SQIVND (reference sequence). The trim removed 3 bases at V and 3 bases at J, leaving 2 bases unmatched. There are 13 residues in the CDR3. The chain's CDR3 is CASSMGQLYEQYF. The CDR3, as DNA: TGTGCCAGTAGTATGGGACAGCTCTACGAGCAGTACTTC.

The table lists this clonotype with a count of one. This could be a read error, since a much larger clone is one nucleotide away. This chain connects TRBV14 to TRBJ1-2; D is unresolved. The CDR3 has 14 residues. V shed 0 bases and J shed 4 bases, with 9 bases lying between them. Germline-derived CDR1 and CDR2 are SGHDN and FVKESK. CDR3 residues: CASSQETTGYGYTF. As DNA, the CDR3 is TGTGCCAGCAGCCAAGAGACAACTGGCTATGGCTACACCTTC.

This clonotype was picked up many times. The chain carries TRBV7-8 and TRBJ2-5; D perhaps matches TRBD2 (6 bases). Trimming removed 2 bases at V and 4 bases at J, with 11 bases between. Looked up from germline, CDR1 is SGHVS and CDR2 is FQNEAQ. This CDR3 is built from 14 residues. The CDR3 nucleotides are TGTGCCAGCAGCTTAAGCGGGCCTAGAGAGACCCAGTACTTC. This gives the protein CASSLSGPRETQYF.

The chain has TRBV12-2 and TRBJ1-5. TRBV12-2 is recorded as a pseudogene. This CDR3 spans 13 amino acids. CDR3 DNA: TGTGCAAGTCGCGGTTATCATTGGCAGCCCCCGCAATTT. Amino acids: CASRGYHWQPPQF.

In this sample, this clonotype turned up once. The V gene is TRBV4-3, the J gene TRBJ1-1; D remains ambiguous. CDR1 LGHNA and CDR2 YSLEER come from the germline V gene. V dropped 4 bases and J dropped 0 bases, with 12 bases sitting between them. CDR3 size: 15 residues. Here the CDR3 DNA reads TGCGCCAGCAGCCTAAACCAGAGCATGAACACTGAAGCTTTCTTT. Its translation: CASSLNQSMNTEAFF.

This clonotype was recorded many times. J is TRBJ2-3 and V is TRBV2, with 8 bases aligning to TRBD1. This CDR3 comprises 16 residues. Germline V gives CDR1 SNHLY, CDR2 FYNNEI. Trimming cost V 2 bases and J 1 base; bases outside gene matches: 5. Written as DNA, the CDR3 is TGTGCCAGCAGTGAATCAAGGGGACAGGGCACAGATACGCAGTATTTT. Amino acid sequence: CASSESRGQGTDTQYF.

This clonotype was counted only a few times. This chain connects TRBV19 to TRBJ1-5; tentative D call: TRBD1 (5 bases). V was shortened by 8 bases and J by 5 bases, with 19 bases between the two germline ends. This CDR3 is built from 15 residues. Germline CDR1 and CDR2: LNHDA and SQIVND (reference sequence). The CDR3 coding sequence is TGTGCCAGTGGCCCCTTAGGGGTATCGGATCAGCCCCAGCATTTT. It codes for CASGPLGVSDQPQHF.

This clonotype was seen many times. The DNA of the CDR3 is TGTGCCAGCAGCCAACTATCATCTCGGGATACGCAGTATTTT. This sequence encodes CASSQLSSRDTQYF. This chain joins TRBV7-9 and TRBJ2-3, with D unclear. Germline CDR1 is SEHNR and CDR2 is FQNEAQ (reference sequence). CDR3 length equals 14 residues. V dropped 5 bases and J dropped 6 bases, with 15 bases sitting between them.

This clonotype has ten or more counts. This chain joins TRBV7-9 and TRBJ2-3; weak D call: TRBD1 (5 bases). This CDR3 region has 12 residues. Germline CDR1 is SEHNR and CDR2 is FQNEAQ (reference sequence). V was trimmed by 5 bases and J by 14 bases, leaving 17 bases between them. The CDR3 DNA is TGTGCCAGCAGCCCCGGCACTTTGGGGCCGTATTTT. It encodes CASSPGTLGPYF.

The CDR3 protein is CASSYASGYEQYF. CDR3 nucleotides: TGTGCCAGCAGTTACGCGAGCGGCTACGAGCAGTACTTC. The J gene is TRBJ2-7, the V gene TRBV6-6; D may be TRBD2 (5 bases). The CDR3 consists of 13 residues. CDR1 and CDR2 (germline): MNHNY, SVGAGI (reference sequence). Deletions cut 2 bases from V and 3 bases from J, with 8 bases between.

Many counts were recorded for this clonotype. This sequence joins TRBV6-2 or TRBV6-3 and TRBJ1-1, with D possibly being TRBD1 (6 bases). Trimming removed 6 bases at V and 0 bases at J, with 11 bases between. Germline CDR1 is MNHEY and CDR2 is SVGEGT. There are 14 residues in the CDR3. The CDR3 DNA sequence: TGTGCCAGCAGATGGACAGTTATGAACACTGAAGCTTTCTTT. Residues: CASRWTVMNTEAFF.

With respect to this clonotype: This could be a read error, since a much larger clone is one nucleotide away. The chain uses TRBV14 and TRBJ1-4, with 7 bases that match TRBD1. The CDR3 length is 13 residues. Per the germline V gene, CDR1 is SGHDN and CDR2 is FVKESK. The CDR3 loop reads CASRDRLNEKLCF. CDR3 nucleotides: TGTGCCAGCCGGGACAGACTAAATGAAAAACTGTGTTTT.

In its sample, this clonotype was seen a few times. V gene TRBV11-2 combines with J gene TRBJ1-1; D not certain. There are 13 residues in the CDR3. Trimming removed 1 base at V and 4 bases at J, with 7 bases between. CDR1 is SGHAT, CDR2 FQNNGV, per germline. CDR3 in amino acids: CASSLVITTEAFF. The CDR3 bases are TGTGCCAGCAGCTTAGTAATAACCACTGAAGCTTTCTTT.

As regards this clonotype: This clone may be a read error of a much larger clone one base away. The genes are TRBV29-1 and TRBJ1-1; D possibly corresponds to TRBD1 (5 bases). V was pared by 5 bases and J by 7 bases, with 26 bases between. The CDR3 spans 16 residues. Germline V gene sequence: CDR1 SQVTM, CDR2 ANQGSEA. CDR3 in DNA: TGCAGCGTTATCGACCTTTTCCAGAGGGCGGACATTGAAGCTTTCTTT. Its protein is CSVIDLFQRADIEAFF.

This clonotype was counted only a few times. The chain is built from TRBV6-1 and TRBJ1-5; D is undetermined. There are 14 residues in the CDR3. The germline CDR1 and CDR2 sequences are MNHNS and SASEGT. The V and J ends lost 7 bases and 2 bases respectively, with 12 bases between them. The CDR3 spells CASMGGVGNQPQHF. Written as DNA, the CDR3 is TGTGCCAGCATGGGAGGAGTCGGCAATCAGCCCCAGCATTTT.

This clonotype occurred many times. V is TRBV7-9 and J is TRBJ1-1; no clear D gene. CDR3 length: 12 amino acids. Germline assignment: CDR1 SEHNR and CDR2 FQNEAQ (reference sequence). The V gene lost 3 bases and the J gene lost 3 bases, with 5 bases spanning the gap. DNA of the CDR3: TGTGCCAGCAGCTTGGGGTACACTGAAGCTTTCTTT. Translating gives CASSLGYTEAFF.

This clonotype was seen ten or more times. The J gene is TRBJ2-7, the V gene TRBV7-8; 7 bases align to TRBD1. V lost 3 bases to trimming and J lost 3 bases; unmatched junction nucleotides: 5. CDR1 is SGHVS, CDR2 FQNEAQ, per germline. The CDR3 loop spans 14 amino acids. This CDR3 reads CASSFGQVDYEQYF. CDR3 bases: TGTGCCAGCAGCTTTGGACAGGTAGACTACGAGCAGTACTTC.

The chain uses TRBV27 and TRBJ1-3; D possibly corresponds to TRBD1 (6 bases). Trimming pared 2 bases from V and 0 bases from J, leaving 17 bases between. Germline V gives CDR1 MNHEY, CDR2 SMNVEV (reference sequence). This CDR3 has 18 residues. The CDR3 loop is CASSLSGTRFFSGNTIYF. DNA of the CDR3: TGTGCCAGCAGTTTAAGTGGGACACGCTTTTTCTCTGGAAACACCATATATTTT.

The rearrangement links TRBV6-2 or TRBV6-3 to TRBJ2-1; TRBD1 agrees at 10 bases. Germline assignment: CDR1 MNHEY and CDR2 SVGEGT. The CDR3 is made up of 18 amino acids. V gave up 0 bases and J gave up 10 bases; unmatched junction bases: 15. The chain's CDR3 is CASSYSRFADRGPREQFF. The CDR3 nucleotides are TGTGCCAGCAGTTACTCGAGATTTGCAGACAGGGGGCCAAGGGAGCAGTTCTTC.

This clonotype has a count of ten or more. The rearrangement uses TRBV5-4 and TRBJ2-3, with 7 bases matching TRBD2. CDR3 size: 15 residues. Per the germline V gene, CDR1 is SGHNT and CDR2 is YYREEE (reference sequence). The V segment lost 0 bases and the J segment 2 bases; nucleotides outside the gene matches: 3. The CDR3: CASSLGDYTTDTQYF. For the CDR3, the DNA is TGTGCCAGCAGCTTGGGGGACTACACCACAGATACGCAGTATTTT.

The sample holds many counts of this clonotype. The CDR3 DNA reads TGCAGCGCTCAGACAGGGGGCACTAATGAAAAACTGTTTTTT. It yields the protein CSAQTGGTNEKLFF. The genes are TRBV29-1 and TRBJ1-4; 10 bases are shared with TRBD1. Unmatched junction bases numbered 4, after V lost 7 bases and J lost 2 bases. The CDR3 covers 14 residues. The germline gives CDR1 SQVTM, CDR2 ANQGSEA.

A remark on this clonotype: A read error is possible here, since a much larger clone lies one base away. The chain has TRBV6-6 and TRBJ1-4, with D perhaps TRBD1 (6 bases). Germline CDR1 is MNHNY and CDR2 is SVGAGI (reference sequence). This CDR3 comprises 15 residues. V was shortened by 6 bases and J by 8 bases, with 19 bases between the two germline ends. The CDR3 region is CASSPRQGFVEKLFF. The CDR3 nucleotides read TGTGCCAGCAGCCCCCGGCAGGGGTTTGTGGAAAAACTGTTTTTT.

Regarding this clonotype: A much larger clone sits a single nucleotide away, making a read error possible. V usage is TRBV7-6 and J usage is TRBJ1-1; 7 positions agree with TRBD1. Germline V gene data show CDR1 as SGHVS and CDR2 as FNYEAQ. The CDR3 is 14 amino acids. J gave up 2 bases and V 8 bases, and 8 bases lay outside the gene matches. CDR3 coding DNA: TGTGCCAGCGGCAACGCAGGGGGTAACACTGAAGCTTTCTTT. This translates into CASGNAGGNTEAFF.

This clonotype was seen only a few times. V and J are TRBV10-3 and TRBJ2-7; D unresolved. Germline V gene data show CDR1 as ENHRY and CDR2 as SYGVKD. The CDR3 is 13 residues long. Trimming took off 5 bases at V and 5 bases at J, with 13 bases between the two ends. The CDR3 protein is CAISFSPVDEQYF. DNA of the CDR3: TGTGCCATCAGTTTTTCACCCGTCGACGAGCAGTACTTC.

On this clonotype itself: A much larger clone lies one base from this, so it may be a read error. The CDR3 ends on some other residue instead of the conserved phenylalanine or tryptophan, so this is likely a read error. The chain recombines TRBV11-2 with TRBJ2-1; tentative D call: TRBD1 (6 bases). Germline assignment: CDR1 SGHAT and CDR2 FQNNGV. The CDR3 contains 12 residues. Trimming stripped 4 bases from V and 10 bases from J, with 11 bases between. Here the CDR3 reads CASSSGDPEQFS. The DNA for the CDR3 is TGTGCCAGCAGCTCAGGGGACCCCGAGCAGTTCTCC.

This clonotype appeared a few times. The chain combines TRBV13 with TRBJ2-5, with 9 bases that match TRBD1. Germline V gives CDR1 PRHDT, CDR2 FYEKMQ (reference sequence). The CDR3 loop spans 15 amino acids. Trimming took 2 bases from V and 0 from J; bases not matched to a gene: 1. The CDR3 is CASSLRDRDQETQYF. CDR3 in DNA: TGTGCCAGCAGCTTAAGGGACAGGGACCAAGAGACCCAGTACTTC.

This clonotype appeared a few times. The rearrangement joins TRBV11-2 to TRBJ2-3; tentative D call: TRBD2 (6 bases). The CDR3 covers 15 residues. The V end lost 3 bases, the J end lost 2 bases, and 12 bases lay between the germline ends. In germline, CDR1 is SGHAT, CDR2 FQNNGV. CDR3 nucleotide sequence: TGTGCCAGCAGCTTGTCTGGCGGGGTCACAGATACGCAGTATTTT. Encoded protein: CASSLSGGVTDTQYF.

V gene TRBV30 combines with J gene TRBJ2-7; D is ambiguous. Per the germline V gene, CDR1 is GTSNPN and CDR2 is SVGIG (reference sequence). The V end was cut by 0 bases, the J end by 0 bases, with 12 bases between. The CDR3 extends over 15 amino acids. CDR3 residues: CAWSVSIGFSYEQYF. The CDR3, as DNA: TGTGCCTGGAGTGTATCAATTGGGTTCTCCTACGAGCAGTACTTC.